This is a list of T cell receptor beta chains from one sample in a study of PD-1 blockade in classical Hodgkin lymphoma. TCRdb's copy holds only in-frame clones and misses some; the assay was immunoSEQ multiplex PCR. Here the sample spans under 30,000 clones, 60% to 85% being singletons. The specimen comprised CD4+ T cells from blood, sampled at baseline. The receptors come from a human donor with classical Hodgkin lymphoma. CDR3s include the opening cysteine and the closing phenylalanine or tryptophan. D genes are given only for firm matches. Some rows mark clone size as missing; the rest say once, few, many or name a class of expanded clone.

J gene: TRBJ2-3; D gene: TRBD2; clone size: .; V gene: TRBV18; CDR3 protein: CASSRGLVADTQYF; CDR3 DNA: TGTGCCAGCTCACGGGGACTAGTGGCGGATACGCAGTATTTT
J gene: TRBJ2-7; D gene: TRBD1; clone size: .; V gene: TRBV7-2; CDR3 protein: CASSLWDSRYEQYF; CDR3 DNA: TGTGCCAGCAGCTTATGGGACAGTAGGTACGAGCAGTACTTC
J gene: TRBJ1-1; D gene: TRBD1; clone size: few; V gene: TRBV9; CDR3 protein: CASSPRTGTSTEAFF; CDR3 DNA: TGTGCCAGCAGCCCGAGGACAGGGACGAGCACTGAAGCTTTCTTT
J gene: TRBJ2-3; D gene: .; clone size: .; V gene: TRBV18; CDR3 protein: CASSPEGSTDTQYF; CDR3 DNA: TGTGCCAGCTCACCAGAGGGGAGCACAGATACGCAGTATTTT
J gene: TRBJ2-7; D gene: .; clone size: .; V gene: TRBV5-3; CDR3 protein: CARSLRQASSYEQYF; CDR3 DNA: TGTGCCAGAAGCTTGAGGCAGGCCAGCTCCTACGAGCAGTACTTC
J gene: TRBJ2-1; D gene: TRBD2; clone size: once; V gene: TRBV9; CDR3 protein: CASSPRSSSGGSSYNEQFF; CDR3 DNA: TGTGCCAGCAGCCCAAGATCGTCTAGCGGGGGGAGCTCCTACAATGAGCAGTTCTTC
J gene: TRBJ2-2; D gene: TRBD2; clone size: .; V gene: TRBV9; CDR3 protein: CASSRGGGSATGELFF; CDR3 DNA: TGTGCCAGCAGTCGCGGGGGAGGTAGCGCCACCGGGGAGCTGTTTTTT
J gene: TRBJ1-2; D gene: TRBD1; clone size: .; V gene: TRBV5-1; CDR3 protein: CASSRTGGPNYGYTF; CDR3 DNA: TGCGCCAGCAGCCGGACAGGGGGCCCCAACTATGGCTACACCTTC
J gene: TRBJ1-4; D gene: .; clone size: .; V gene: TRBV18; CDR3 protein: CASSFNRAPNEKLFF; CDR3 DNA: TGTGCCAGCTCGTTTAACAGGGCGCCTAATGAAAAACTGTTTTTT
J gene: TRBJ1-3; D gene: .; clone size: .; V gene: TRBV7-6; CDR3 protein: CASSLGRTGDSGNTIYF; CDR3 DNA: TGTGCCAGCAGCTTAGGTCGCACCGGCGACTCTGGAAACACCATATATTTT